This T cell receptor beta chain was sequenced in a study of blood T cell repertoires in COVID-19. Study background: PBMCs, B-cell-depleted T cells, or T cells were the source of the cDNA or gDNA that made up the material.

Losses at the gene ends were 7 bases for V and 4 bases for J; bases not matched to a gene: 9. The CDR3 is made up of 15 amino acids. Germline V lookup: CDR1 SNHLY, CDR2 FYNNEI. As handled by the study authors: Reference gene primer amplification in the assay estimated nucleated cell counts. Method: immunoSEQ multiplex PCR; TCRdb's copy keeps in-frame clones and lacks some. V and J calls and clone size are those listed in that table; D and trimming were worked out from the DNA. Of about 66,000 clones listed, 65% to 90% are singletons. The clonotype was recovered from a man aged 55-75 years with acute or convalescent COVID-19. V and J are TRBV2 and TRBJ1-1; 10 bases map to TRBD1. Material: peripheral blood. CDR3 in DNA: TGTGCCAGCAACAAGCTGGGACAGGGGTTCACTGAAGCTTTCTTT. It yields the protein CASNKLGQGFTEAFF.